The present T cell receptor beta chain was sequenced within a study of blood T cell repertoires in COVID-19. With 6 bases removed from V and 8 bases from J, the gap between germline ends came to 11 bases. Germline CDR1 and CDR2: SNHLY and FYNNEI. The CDR3 sequence is 12 residues long. Measured with immunoSEQ multiplex PCR; TCRdb has only the in-frame clones, and not every one. The table shows more than 150,000 clones, with 80% occurring only once. The specimen was PBMCs or T cells enriched from blood (not recorded which). The V gene is TRBV2, the J gene TRBJ2-1; TRBD2 is a possible D gene (5 bases). This clonotype originated in a man in his sixties who had been exposed to COVID-19. DNA for the CDR3: TGTGCCAGCAGGACCCAGAGGGATGAGCAGTTCTTC. As protein: CASRTQRDEQFF.